Reported below is one TCR beta chain. This CDR3 comprises 17 residues. V was clipped by 5 bases and J by 7 bases; unmatched bases: 14. CDR1 ENHRY and CDR2 SYGVKD come from the germline V gene. This sample was taken from a study of blood T cell repertoires in COVID-19. Study details: From the United States, Italy and Spain came samples of acute and convalescent COVID-19. In each case, the material was cDNA or gDNA derived from T cells, B-cell-depleted T cells, or PBMCs.

Enrollment of patients from Seattle took place during active infection, with longitudinal follow-up. Under the authors' procedure: For nucleated cells, counts were estimated from reference gene primer amplification. Assay: immunoSEQ multiplex PCR; the TCRdb copy retains only in-frame clones and omits some. V, J and clone size were drawn from that table, and D and trimming were deduced from the DNA. The sample holds 300,000 or so clones, 90% seen once. The V call is TRBV10-3, the J call TRBJ2-1, with TRBD1 matching over 10 bases. The source is a woman aged 25 to 39 with COVID-19, enrolled during active disease. The sample was peripheral blood. The CDR3 loop reads CAISKGTGTGEMNEQFF. CDR3 coding DNA: TGTGCCATCAGTAAAGGAACCGGGACAGGGGAAATGAATGAGCAGTTCTTC.